These T cell receptor beta chains were read from a single sample in a study of blood T cell repertoires in COVID-19. Produced via immunoSEQ multiplex PCR; TCRdb's table is partial and in-frame only. The sample has about 68,000 clones, 84% seen once. Input material: peripheral blood. These TCRs come from a man aged 45-65 years with active COVID-19. Both conserved end residues are part of each CDR3. Each record gives: J gene, D gene, clone size, V gene, CDR3 DNA, CDR3 protein. D genes are given only for firm matches. The size entry is marked missing in some rows and otherwise reads once, few, many or a size class.

j_gene: TRBJ2-1
d_gene: TRBD1
abundance: NA
v_gene: TRBV6-2/TRBV6-3
CDR3nt: TGTGCCAGCAGTTACGAATACAGGGGATCCGAGTTCTTC
CDR3aa: CASSYEYRGSEFF

j_gene: TRBJ2-1
d_gene: TRBD2
abundance: NA
v_gene: TRBV9
CDR3nt: TGTGCCAGCAGCGTTACCCCCGGGACTAGCGTAAATGAGCAGTTCTTC
CDR3aa: CASSVTPGTSVNEQFF

j_gene: TRBJ2-2
d_gene: TRBD1
abundance: NA
v_gene: TRBV27
CDR3nt: TGTGCCAGCAGTTCCGGGACAGGGTACACCGGGGAGCTGTTTTTT
CDR3aa: CASSSGTGYTGELFF

j_gene: TRBJ1-2
d_gene: TRBD1
abundance: NA
v_gene: TRBV20-1
CDR3nt: TGCAGTGCTAGTAGGCCAGGACAGGGGCAATCCTATGGCTACACCTTC
CDR3aa: CSASRPGQGQSYGYTF

j_gene: TRBJ2-1
d_gene: TRBD2
abundance: NA
v_gene: TRBV5-1
CDR3nt: TGCGCCAGCAGCTCGGGGACTAGCGGTTACAATGAGCAGTTCTTC
CDR3aa: CASSSGTSGYNEQFF

j_gene: TRBJ2-7
d_gene: TRBD1
abundance: NA
v_gene: TRBV2
CDR3nt: TGTGCCAGCTCGGGACAGGGGAAGGGGTACGAGCAGTACTTC
CDR3aa: CASSGQGKGYEQYF

j_gene: TRBJ2-7
d_gene: NA
abundance: NA
v_gene: TRBV6-1
CDR3nt: TGTGCCAGCAGTGAAATGTCTGCGGCGCCCTACGAGCAGTACTTC
CDR3aa: CASSEMSAAPYEQYF

j_gene: TRBJ1-5
d_gene: NA
abundance: NA
v_gene: TRBV5-1
CDR3nt: TGCGCCAGCAGCGCACAGGGCAATCAGCCCCAGCATTTT
CDR3aa: CASSAQGNQPQHF

j_gene: TRBJ2-7
d_gene: TRBD2
abundance: NA
v_gene: TRBV11-2
CDR3nt: TGTGCCAGCAGCGCCCCGGCGACGGTCGGGACTACTACCTACGAGCAGTACTTC
CDR3aa: CASSAPATVGTTTYEQYF

j_gene: TRBJ2-7
d_gene: NA
abundance: NA
v_gene: TRBV7-2
CDR3nt: TGTGCCAGCAGCTCGCGTTCCGGGACTGGTGTTGAGCAGTACTTC
CDR3aa: CASSSRSGTGVEQYF

j_gene: TRBJ2-5
d_gene: NA
abundance: NA
v_gene: TRBV4-3
CDR3nt: TGCGCCAGCAGCAAAATGCTAGCAAGGGAGACCCAGTACTTC
CDR3aa: CASSKMLARETQYF

j_gene: TRBJ2-7
d_gene: TRBD2
abundance: once
v_gene: TRBV7-2
CDR3nt: TGTGCCAGCAGCGCCCCCGGGACTAGCGGAGAGCAGTACTTC
CDR3aa: CASSAPGTSGEQYF

j_gene: TRBJ1-1
d_gene: TRBD1
abundance: NA
v_gene: TRBV11-2
CDR3nt: TGTGCCAGCACGGACAGGGGGCAGGGCACTGAAGCTTTCTTT
CDR3aa: CASTDRGQGTEAFF

j_gene: TRBJ2-2
d_gene: TRBD2
abundance: once
v_gene: TRBV5-4
CDR3nt: TGTGCCAGCAGCTTAATAGCGGGAGGAACCGGGGAGCTGTTTTTT
CDR3aa: CASSLIAGGTGELFF

j_gene: TRBJ2-4
d_gene: TRBD1
abundance: NA
v_gene: TRBV6-5
CDR3nt: TGTGCCAGCAGTCGGGACAGGGAAAACATTCAGTACTTC
CDR3aa: CASSRDRENIQYF

j_gene: TRBJ2-7
d_gene: TRBD1
abundance: few
v_gene: TRBV19
CDR3nt: TGTGCCAGTAACGCAGGGGGACCCAACGAGCAGTACTTC
CDR3aa: CASNAGGPNEQYF

j_gene: TRBJ2-3
d_gene: TRBD2
abundance: NA
v_gene: TRBV7-2
CDR3nt: TGTGCCAGCAGCCAACCCGGGACTAGCGGGGGTAGAGATACGCAGTATTTT
CDR3aa: CASSQPGTSGGRDTQYF

j_gene: TRBJ2-1
d_gene: NA
abundance: NA
v_gene: TRBV19
CDR3nt: TGTGCCAGTAACCCGGTTGCGGGGTACAATGAGCAGTTCTTC
CDR3aa: CASNPVAGYNEQFF

j_gene: TRBJ2-7
d_gene: TRBD2
abundance: NA
v_gene: TRBV6-2/TRBV6-3
CDR3nt: TGTGCCAGCAGTTACTCGGTGACTGTGGCTAGCGGCTCCTACGAGCAGTACTTC
CDR3aa: CASSYSVTVASGSYEQYF

j_gene: TRBJ1-5
d_gene: NA
abundance: NA
v_gene: TRBV3-1/TRBV3-2
CDR3nt: TGTGCCAGCAGCCAAGTTAAGGGACAAGGCCGGCCGCCTCAGCCCCAGCATTTT
CDR3aa: CASSQVKGQGRPPQPQHF

j_gene: TRBJ2-5
d_gene: TRBD2
abundance: NA
v_gene: TRBV19
CDR3nt: TGTGCCAGTAGCGCACCTAGCGGGGGAGAGACCCAGTACTTC
CDR3aa: CASSAPSGGETQYF

j_gene: TRBJ2-2
d_gene: TRBD2
abundance: few
v_gene: TRBV12-5
CDR3nt: TGTGCTAGTGTTCAAACTAGCGGACTGTACACCGGGGAGCTGTTTTTT
CDR3aa: CASVQTSGLYTGELFF

j_gene: TRBJ2-1
d_gene: TRBD1
abundance: NA
v_gene: TRBV6-1
CDR3nt: TGTGCCAGCAGTGAAGTCGGGACAGGCAATGAGCAGTTCTTC
CDR3aa: CASSEVGTGNEQFF

j_gene: TRBJ2-3
d_gene: TRBD2
abundance: NA
v_gene: TRBV19
CDR3nt: TGTGCCAGTAGCTATACGCGCGGGGGGGCCCGGGCAGATACGCAGTATTTT
CDR3aa: CASSYTRGGARADTQYF

j_gene: TRBJ2-2
d_gene: NA
abundance: NA
v_gene: TRBV5-1
CDR3nt: TGCGCCAGCAGCTTGTATGCCGGGGAGCTGTTTTTT
CDR3aa: CASSLYAGELFF

j_gene: TRBJ2-7
d_gene: TRBD2
abundance: NA
v_gene: TRBV27
CDR3nt: TGTGCCAGCAGACCGACTAGCGGGACCAATAACGAGCAGTACTTC
CDR3aa: CASRPTSGTNNEQYF

j_gene: TRBJ1-1
d_gene: TRBD1
abundance: NA
v_gene: TRBV5-5
CDR3nt: TGTGCCAGCAGCTTGGCAGGGGGCATTAACACTGAAGCTTTCTTT
CDR3aa: CASSLAGGINTEAFF

j_gene: TRBJ1-3
d_gene: NA
abundance: few
v_gene: TRBV5-8
CDR3nt: TGTGCCAGCAGCTTGAGGGGGAGTCGAAACACCATATATTTT
CDR3aa: CASSLRGSRNTIYF

j_gene: TRBJ2-5
d_gene: NA
abundance: once
v_gene: TRBV30
CDR3nt: TGTGCCTGGAGTAACTGGGCGGGAGAGACCCAGTACTTC
CDR3aa: CAWSNWAGETQYF

j_gene: TRBJ1-6
d_gene: NA
abundance: NA
v_gene: TRBV7-2
CDR3nt: TGTGCCAGCAGCCCGAGACAGAATTCACCCCTCCACTTT
CDR3aa: CASSPRQNSPLHF

j_gene: TRBJ2-3
d_gene: TRBD2
abundance: NA
v_gene: TRBV28
CDR3nt: TGTGCCAGCAGTTTACTGGGTCCGGCGGGGGGGAGGGATACGCAGTATTTT
CDR3aa: CASSLLGPAGGRDTQYF

j_gene: TRBJ2-7
d_gene: TRBD2
abundance: few
v_gene: TRBV20-1
CDR3nt: TGCAGTAGCGGGGGCTCCTACGAGCAGTACTTC
CDR3aa: CSSGGSYEQYF

j_gene: TRBJ2-3
d_gene: NA
abundance: NA
v_gene: TRBV6-2/TRBV6-3
CDR3nt: TGTGCCAGCAGTTACCGGGGTCATGAAGATACGCAGTATTTT
CDR3aa: CASSYRGHEDTQYF

j_gene: TRBJ2-1
d_gene: TRBD2
abundance: NA
v_gene: TRBV18
CDR3nt: TGTGCCAGCTCACCGGGACTAGCTCCCTACAATGAGCAGTTCTTC
CDR3aa: CASSPGLAPYNEQFF

j_gene: TRBJ2-1
d_gene: NA
abundance: NA
v_gene: TRBV10-3
CDR3nt: TGTGCCACGCGGGACTCCAATGAGCAGTTCTTC
CDR3aa: CATRDSNEQFF

j_gene: TRBJ1-1
d_gene: NA
abundance: NA
v_gene: TRBV5-1
CDR3nt: TGCGCCAGCAGGAATCAGGAAGAAAGGACTGAAGCTTTCTTT
CDR3aa: CASRNQEERTEAFF

j_gene: TRBJ1-1
d_gene: TRBD1
abundance: NA
v_gene: TRBV9
CDR3nt: TGTGCCAGCAGCGGCGCCAACAGGGGGGGAGTTGAAGCTTTCTTT
CDR3aa: CASSGANRGGVEAFF

j_gene: TRBJ2-5
d_gene: TRBD1
abundance: once
v_gene: TRBV7-8
CDR3nt: TGTGCCAGCAGCCCGAACAGGGGGGAAGAGACCCAGTACTTC
CDR3aa: CASSPNRGEETQYF

j_gene: TRBJ1-5
d_gene: NA
abundance: NA
v_gene: TRBV27
CDR3nt: TGTGCCAGCAGTTTTGACAGCAAGGGACAGCCCCAGCATTTT
CDR3aa: CASSFDSKGQPQHF

j_gene: TRBJ2-3
d_gene: NA
abundance: once
v_gene: TRBV6-1
CDR3nt: TGTGCCAGCAGTGAAGCGGGTGCGAGGAGGACGCAGTATTTT
CDR3aa: CASSEAGARRTQYF

j_gene: TRBJ2-3
d_gene: NA
abundance: NA
v_gene: TRBV6-5
CDR3nt: TGTGCCAGCAGATCCCCATTCACAGATACGCAGTATTTT
CDR3aa: CASRSPFTDTQYF

j_gene: TRBJ2-7
d_gene: TRBD1
abundance: many
v_gene: TRBV18
CDR3nt: TGTGCCAGCTCCTCTAACGGAAGACAGGGGCCCTACGAGCAGTACTTC
CDR3aa: CASSSNGRQGPYEQYF

j_gene: TRBJ1-2
d_gene: NA
abundance: NA
v_gene: TRBV6-6
CDR3nt: TGTGCCAGCAGTTACGGAGGGAAGGATGGCTACACCTTC
CDR3aa: CASSYGGKDGYTF

j_gene: TRBJ1-2
d_gene: NA
abundance: NA
v_gene: TRBV19
CDR3nt: TGTGCCAGTACCCCAGACAAGTACTATGGCTACACCTTC
CDR3aa: CASTPDKYYGYTF